The 20 T cell receptor beta chains listed next were all sequenced from one sample in a study of shared clonotypes between healthy human individuals (dated by TCRdb to about 2020). The method was the immunoSEQ multiplex PCR assay. Sourced from immuneACCESS, this table was stored by TCRdb with only in-frame sequences that have V and J called. A share of the clones is absent; for the studies checked, an unresolved V gene accounts for under half, and the remainder has no known explanation. Here the sample has about 1.5 million clones; approximately 98% occur a single time. The ten biggest clones cover around 0.45% of the sample. Source material: naive CD4+ T cells sorted from blood. What this sample's cell subset or site label stands for: CD45RA+ positively selected. The receptors shown here come from a man aged 25-45 years in good health.

The chain combines TRBV12-5 with TRBJ2-2, with a possible D match to TRBD1 (6 bases). V lost 0 bases and J lost 6, with 14 bases in between. This CDR3 is built from 16 residues. Germline V gene data show CDR1 as LGHNT and CDR2 as FRNRAP. The CDR3 nucleotides are TGTGCTAGTGGTTTGGTACGAAGGTGGGGGCCCGGGGAGCTGTTTTTT. Its translation is CASGLVRRWGPGELFF.

This clone was counted a single time. V gene TRBV5-1 combines with J gene TRBJ2-1; TRBD2 matches at 13 bases. The germline gives CDR1 SGHRS, CDR2 YFSETQ. The length of the CDR3 is 15 residues. V lost 4 bases to trimming and J lost 6 bases; unmatched junction nucleotides: 4. The CDR3 here is CASSNGLAGANEQFF. Written as DNA, the CDR3 is TGCGCCAGCAGCAACGGACTAGCGGGAGCCAATGAGCAGTTCTTC. Based on the CDR3 plus reference TRBV5-1 and TRBJ2-1, the full variable domain is KAGVTQTPRYLIKTRGQQVTLSCSPISGHRSVSWYQQTPGQGLQFLFEYFSETQRNKGNFPGRFSGRQFSNSRSEMNVSTLELGDSALYLCASSNGLAGANEQFFGPGTRLTVL.

Note on this clone: This same CDR3 is encoded by further DNA sequences in the sample. The chain uses TRBV9 and TRBJ1-2; D is ambiguous. The CDR3 sequence is 13 residues long. CDR1 is SGDLS and CDR2 is YYNGEE in the germline V gene. The ends were cut back, 0 bases at V and 4 bases at J, with 7 bases in the middle. CDR3 bases: TGTGCCAGCAGCGTAGAGCCGCTCTATGGCTACACCTTC. Encoded protein: CASSVEPLYGYTF.

The chain joins TRBV27 to TRBJ1-5; D ambiguous. This CDR3 contains 13 residues. V lost 3 bases to trimming and J lost 7 bases, with 10 bases between them. The germline CDR1 and CDR2 sequences are MNHEY and SMNVEV (reference sequence). CDR3 residues: CASSLRVRQPQHF. CDR3 DNA: TGTGCCAGCAGTTTGAGGGTACGACAGCCCCAGCATTTT.

The rearrangement uses TRBV6-4 and TRBJ1-1; the match to TRBD1 covers 9 bases. The CDR3 extends over 16 amino acids. The germline gives CDR1 MRHNA, CDR2 SNTAGT. Trimming at V came to 6 bases and at J to 3 bases, leaving 11 bases not matched to a gene. As DNA, the CDR3 is TGTGCCAGCAGCTCACCCAGGGACAGGGAGGACACTGAAGCTTTCTTT. It translates to CASSSPRDREDTEAFF.

The chain joins TRBV25-1 to TRBJ2-7, with D possibly matching TRBD1 (6 bases). With 5 bases removed from V and 3 bases from J, the gap between germline ends came to 8 bases. The length of the CDR3 is 12 residues. The V gene's germline CDR1 is MGHDK and CDR2 SYGVNS. The CDR3 DNA follows: TGTGCCAGCAGTCCGACAGGCTACGAGCAGTACTTC. Its translation is CASSPTGYEQYF.

The chain combines TRBV29-1 with TRBJ2-1; possibly TRBD1 for D (6 bases). Germline assignment: CDR1 SQVTM and CDR2 ANQGSEA. V shed 7 bases and J shed 4 bases, with 17 bases lying between them. The CDR3 is 14 residues long. CDR3 loop: CSGNRDTSYNEQFF. CDR3 nucleotides: TGCAGCGGCAACCGGGACACCTCGTACAATGAGCAGTTCTTC.

The V gene is TRBV4-1, the J gene TRBJ1-5; D ambiguous. The CDR3 spans 15 residues. V was trimmed by 1 base and J by 8 bases, leaving 15 bases between them. CDR1 and CDR2 from the germline V gene are MGHRA and YSYEKL. CDR3 DNA: TGCGCCAGCAGCCAAGTTAATCCCGGCAGTGAGCCCCAGCATTTT. This codes for CASSQVNPGSEPQHF.

The V call is TRBV4-1, the J call TRBJ2-3; 10 bases agree with TRBD2. In germline, CDR1 is MGHRA, CDR2 YSYEKL. V shed 2 bases and J 2 bases; nucleotides not matched to a gene: 7. The CDR3 has 17 residues. The CDR3 region is CASSQPRTSGTTDTQYF. CDR3 nucleotides: TGCGCCAGCAGCCAACCTAGGACTAGCGGAACCACAGATACGCAGTATTTT.

The chain couples TRBV20-1 to TRBJ1-2; D unclear. CDR1 and CDR2 from the germline V gene are DFQATT and SNEGSKA (reference sequence). The CDR3 totals 11 residues. V was clipped by 6 bases and J by 4 bases, with 9 bases between them. CDR3 amino acids: CSAAGPYGYTF. CDR3 bases: TGCAGTGCCGCCGGGCCCTATGGCTACACCTTC.

This sequence joins TRBV29-1 and TRBJ1-1; D ambiguous. Germline CDR1 is SQVTM and CDR2 is ANQGSEA. Trimming removed 4 bases at V and 1 base at J, with 7 bases between. The CDR3 has 12 amino acids. CDR3 DNA: TGCAGCGTTGGGCTCCCGAACACTGAAGCTTTCTTT. Translation: CSVGLPNTEAFF. The entire variable domain, with the rest obtained from reference TRBV29-1 and TRBJ1-1, is as follows: SAVISQKPSRDICQRGTSLTIQCQVDSQVTMMFWYRQQPGQSLTLIATANQGSEATYESGFVIDKFPISRPNLTFSTLTVSNMSPEDSSIYLCSVGLPNTEAFFGQGTRLTVV.

The CDR3 nucleotides are TGTGCCAGCAGCTACGGACAGGGGATATCCTACGAGCAGTACTTC. Translated, it gives CASSYGQGISYEQYF. This rearrangement joins TRBV5-5 to TRBJ2-7; 9 bases align to TRBD1. CDR1 is SGHKS, CDR2 YYEKEE, per germline (reference sequence). The V and J ends lost 3 bases and 1 base, in that order; junction bases with no gene match: 5. The CDR3 has 15 residues.

The chain recombines TRBV2 with TRBJ1-1; D remains unclear. Germline V gene lookup returns CDR1 SNHLY and CDR2 FYNNEI. This CDR3 is built from 13 residues. V lost 6 bases to trimming and J lost 1 base, with 9 bases between them. CDR3 protein: CASRKTPNTEAFF. CDR3 coding DNA: TGTGCCAGCAGAAAGACACCGAACACTGAAGCTTTCTTT.

This chain joins TRBV5-1 and TRBJ2-5; 7 bases are shared with TRBD1. Germline trimming cut 1 base from V and 4 bases from J; bases unmatched to any gene: 1. The CDR3 covers 13 residues. Germline V gene sequence: CDR1 SGHRS, CDR2 YFSETQ. The CDR3 is CASSLTGVETQYF. The CDR3 region has the DNA TGCGCCAGCAGCTTGACAGGGGTAGAGACCCAGTACTTC.

DNA of the CDR3: TGTGCCTGGAGTCCCTCGAATTGGGGGGCCGAAAGCAATCAGCCCCAGCATTTT. Translation: CAWSPSNWGAESNQPQHF. V and J are TRBV30 and TRBJ1-5, with TRBD1 as a possible D gene (6 bases). Trimming removed 2 bases from V and 1 base from J, with 21 bases in between. Per germline, CDR1 GTSNPN and CDR2 SVGIG (reference sequence). The length of the CDR3 is 18 residues.

This chain joins TRBV6-5 and TRBJ1-1, with D perhaps TRBD1 (5 bases). The V end was cut by 5 bases, the J end by 1 base, with 11 bases between. Germline CDR1 reads MNHEY; CDR2 reads SVGAGI. The CDR3 length is 14 residues. CDR3 sequence: CASSDGQQNTEAFF. CDR3 nucleotides: TGTGCCAGCAGTGACGGACAACAGAACACTGAAGCTTTCTTT.

V gene TRBV29-1 combines with J gene TRBJ2-2; D call uncertain. The CDR3 totals 14 residues. Per germline, CDR1 SQVTM and CDR2 ANQGSEA. Trimming took 3 bases from V and 0 from J, leaving 8 bases between them. CDR3 coding DNA: TGCAGCGTTGAGGGTTGGACGAACACCGGGGAGCTGTTTTTT. Its protein is CSVEGWTNTGELFF.

This chain connects TRBV2 to TRBJ2-7, with D perhaps matching TRBD2 (6 bases). CDR1 and CDR2 from the germline V gene are SNHLY and FYNNEI. Trimming shortened V by 9 bases and J by 2 bases, and 14 bases separated the two germline ends. The CDR3 runs to 13 residues. The chain's CDR3 is CARGGNGTYEQYF. The CDR3 DNA reads as TGTGCCAGAGGAGGGAACGGGACCTACGAGCAGTACTTC.

The chain employs TRBV5-1 and TRBJ2-1, with D possibly TRBD1 on 5 matching bases. The germline gives CDR1 SGHRS, CDR2 YFSETQ. Trimming took 0 bases from V and 6 from J, leaving 7 bases between them. This CDR3 is built from 13 residues. The CDR3 spells CASSLGGSNEQFF. CDR3 nucleotide sequence: TGCGCCAGCAGCTTGGGGGGCTCCAATGAGCAGTTCTTC.

The rearrangement uses TRBV5-8 and TRBJ2-1; 7 bases map to TRBD2. Germline V lookup: CDR1 SGHTS, CDR2 YDEGEE. CDR3 length equals 15 residues. Unmatched junction bases numbered 4, after V lost 0 bases and J lost 4 bases. CDR3 region: CASSLGASGYNEQFF. DNA for the CDR3: TGTGCCAGCAGCTTGGGTGCTAGCGGATACAATGAGCAGTTCTTC.